These 4 T cell receptor beta chains originate from one sample sequenced in a study of human T cells and chemical hapten exposure. One entry per CDR3 protein results from TCRdb running MiXCR on the RACE reads. The table shows about 140,000 distinct CDR3 sequences, with 10% to 15% occurring only once. Time point described: patch test 2, 6 weeks after DPC sensitization. Regarding treatment: therapeutic diphenylcyclopropenone sensitization with weekly scalp DPC. The specimen comprised whole blood, sampled in connection with sensitization to the hapten diphenylcyclopropenone (DPC). These receptors were obtained from a woman between 45 and 60 years old with alopecia areata. Some clones in this sample may be carry-over from other donors' samples.

The chain joins TRBV18 to TRBJ2-7; D is undetermined. This CDR3 contains 15 residues. V was cut by 3 bases and J by 2 bases, with 14 bases left in between. In germline, CDR1 is KGHSH, CDR2 LQKENI. CDR3 DNA sequence: TGTGCCAGCTCACCTCTACCGGACCAAACCTACGAGCAGTACTTC. This sequence encodes CASSPLPDQTYEQYF.

In its sample, this clonotype was seen many times. V is TRBV29-1 and J is TRBJ2-7; tentative D call: TRBD1 (6 bases). Germline V gene sequence: CDR1 SQVTM, CDR2 ANQGSEA. The CDR3 consists of 12 residues. Trimming took 6 bases from V and 5 from J, leaving 14 bases between them. This CDR3 reads CSVEQGSDEQYF. The CDR3 bases are TGCAGCGTGGAACAGGGTTCCGACGAGCAGTACTTC.

This clonotype was observed a handful of times. The chain joins TRBV5-1 to TRBJ2-5; the match to TRBD1 covers 7 bases. The V and J ends lost 4 bases and 1 base, in that order; junction bases with no gene match: 7. Per the germline V gene, CDR1 is SGHRS and CDR2 is YFSETQ. CDR3 size: 15 residues. The CDR3 reads CASSQSAGGQETQYF. In nucleotides, the CDR3 is TGCGCCAGCAGCCAAAGCGCAGGGGGCCAAGAGACCCAGTACTTC.

This clonotype has ten or more counts. This chain links TRBV20-1 with TRBJ1-1; 8 bases are a match to TRBD1. CDR1 is DFQATT and CDR2 is SNEGSKA in the germline V gene (reference sequence). Losses at the gene ends were 6 bases for V and 5 bases for J; bases not matched to a gene: 8. The CDR3 consists of 13 residues. CDR3 bases: TGCAGTGCCCTCACAGGGGGAGGAACTGAAGCTTTCTTT. It translates to CSALTGGGTEAFF.